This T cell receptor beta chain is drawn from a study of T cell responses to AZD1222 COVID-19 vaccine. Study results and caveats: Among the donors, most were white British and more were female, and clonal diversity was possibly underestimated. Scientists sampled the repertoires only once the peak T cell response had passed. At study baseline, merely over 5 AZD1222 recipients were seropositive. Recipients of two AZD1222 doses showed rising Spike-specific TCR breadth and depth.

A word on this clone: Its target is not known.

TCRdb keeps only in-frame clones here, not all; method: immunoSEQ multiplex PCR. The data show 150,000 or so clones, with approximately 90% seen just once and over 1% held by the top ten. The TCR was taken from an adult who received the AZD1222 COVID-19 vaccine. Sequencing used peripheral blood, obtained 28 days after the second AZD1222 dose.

In DNA, the CDR3 is TGCGCCAGCAGCATCGACAGGGGTGCTACCTATGGCTACACCTTC. Amino acid sequence: CASSIDRGATYGYTF. J is TRBJ1-2 and V is TRBV5-1; 8 bases line up with TRBD1. Trimming cost V 4 bases and J 4 bases; bases outside gene matches: 9. Germline V gene lookup returns CDR1 SGHRS and CDR2 YFSETQ. The CDR3 loop spans 15 amino acids.